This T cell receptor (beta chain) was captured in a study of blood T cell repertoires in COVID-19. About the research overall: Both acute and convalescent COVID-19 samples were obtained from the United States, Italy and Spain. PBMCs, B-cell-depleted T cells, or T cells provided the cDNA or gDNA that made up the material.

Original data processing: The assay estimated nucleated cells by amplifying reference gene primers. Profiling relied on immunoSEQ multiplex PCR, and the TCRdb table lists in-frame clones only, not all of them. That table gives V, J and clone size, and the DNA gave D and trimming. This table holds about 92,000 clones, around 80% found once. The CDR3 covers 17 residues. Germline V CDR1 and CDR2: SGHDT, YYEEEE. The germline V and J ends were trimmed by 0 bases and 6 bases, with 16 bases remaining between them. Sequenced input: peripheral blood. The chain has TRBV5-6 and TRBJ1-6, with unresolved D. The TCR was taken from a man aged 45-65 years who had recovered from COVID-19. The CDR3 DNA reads TGTGCCAGCAGCTTGGAGGTGTCCGGGCGGGGTAATTCACCCCTCCACTTT. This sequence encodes CASSLEVSGRGNSPLHF.